The present T cell receptor (beta chain) was sequenced within a study of T cell repertoires in cytomegalovirus infection. About the study: From public TCR beta signatures came an indication of both CMV infection and matching HLA type. Study findings and constraints: Of the TCR beta families, the public ones yielded a cumulative frequency that identified carriers of CMV plus the relevant HLA. It was HLA-C-restricted CMV-specific TCR beta clonotypes that dominated the response ex vivo.

With respect to this clonotype: Its antigen is not identified.

TCRdb re-derived calls from the reads in MiXCR, one entry per CDR3 protein. The sample lists 650,000 to 850,000 distinct CDR3 sequences, under 35% seen once, with over 10% in the top ten. Germline-derived CDR1 and CDR2 are SGDLS and YYNGEE. The CDR3 length is 14 residues. V was clipped by 3 bases and J by 6 bases; unmatched bases: 4. The source was cultured CD8+ T cells from PBMCs, collected from culture after CMV antigen stimulation. The V gene is TRBV9, the J gene TRBJ1-4; TRBD1 matches 8 bases. This TCR came from a human donor in good health (CMV status not recorded). Some clones in this sample may be carry-over from other donors' samples. Written as DNA, the CDR3 is TGTGCCAGCAGCGGAAGGACAGGGCATGAAAAACTGTTTTTT. Amino acids: CASSGRTGHEKLFF.